One and the same sample provided the 3 T cell receptor beta chains below, sequenced in a study of T cell responses to AZD1222 COVID-19 vaccine (dated by TCRdb to about 2021). Reading the label with the study, this specimen's time point is: baseline before first vaccination. Libraries came from the immunoSEQ multiplex PCR assay. TCRdb stores this immuneACCESS table with in-frame sequences only. Part of the clones is absent; in the studies checked, under half of the shortfall reflects unresolved V genes, and no reason is known for the rest. For this sample the table gives 100,000 to 150,000 clones, of which over 80% were detected only once. The biggest ten clones account for about 5.4% of the sample. Specimen: peripheral blood, collected on day 0 of AZD1222 vaccination. The source of these receptors is an adult in good health.

V and J are TRBV6-5 and TRBJ2-1; possible D gene TRBD2, 6 bases. The length of the CDR3 is 13 residues. The V end lost 2 bases, the J end lost 7 bases, and 9 bases lay between the germline ends. Per germline, CDR1 MNHEY and CDR2 SVGAGI. The CDR3 here is CASSYSRENEQFF. CDR3 in DNA: TGTGCCAGCAGTTACAGCCGGGAGAATGAGCAGTTCTTC.

The chain uses TRBV5-1 and TRBJ2-2; D gene unclear. CDR1 and CDR2 (germline): SGHRS, YFSETQ. The CDR3 runs to 15 residues. V lost 0 bases, J lost 6 bases, and 12 bases lay in between. The CDR3 nucleotides are TGCGCCAGCAGCTTGGCCTTTAGCAGTGCCGGGGAGCTGTTTTTT. Encoded protein: CASSLAFSSAGELFF.

This chain joins TRBV7-2 and TRBJ2-7, with 8 bases identical to TRBD2. The junction had 5 bases not matched to a gene; V was cut back by 3 bases and J by 4 bases. The CDR3 has 14 amino acids. Per germline, CDR1 SGHTA and CDR2 FQGNSA. The CDR3 sequence: CASSFGGDPYEQYF. DNA of the CDR3: TGTGCCAGCAGCTTCGGGGGGGACCCTTACGAGCAGTACTTC.